This TCR beta chain was identified in a study of blood T cell repertoires in COVID-19. The length of the CDR3 is 18 residues. Deletions cut 1 base from V and 0 bases from J, with 17 bases between. Germline lookup yields CDR1 SGHNT and CDR2 YYREEE (reference sequence). Authors' processing steps: Amplification of reference gene primers provided the estimated nucleated cell counts. Sequencing was performed with immunoSEQ multiplex PCR; in TCRdb, only in-frame clones are kept and a portion is missing. That table is the source of V, J and clone size, and D and trimming were worked out from the DNA. Of approximately 110,000 clones listed, about two thirds are singletons.

The V call is TRBV5-4, the J call TRBJ1-5; D might be TRBD1 (6 bases). Sequences were obtained from peripheral blood. This TCR was recovered from a human donor with acute or convalescent COVID-19. The donor label of this sample is uncertain. CDR3 nucleotide sequence: TGTGCCAGCAGCTTGTTATTAGGGGGGGGGAATAGCAATCAGCCCCAGCATTTT. Protein sequence: CASSLLLGGGNSNQPQHF.